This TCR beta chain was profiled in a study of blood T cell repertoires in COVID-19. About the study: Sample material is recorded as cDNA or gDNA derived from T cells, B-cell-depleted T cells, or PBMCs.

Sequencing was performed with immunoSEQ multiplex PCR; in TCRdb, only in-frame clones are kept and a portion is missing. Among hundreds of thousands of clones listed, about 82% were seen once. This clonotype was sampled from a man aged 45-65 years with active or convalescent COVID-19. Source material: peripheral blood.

The CDR3 sequence: CACWADTTGELFF. CDR3 DNA sequence: TGTGCCTGTTGGGCAGACACCACCGGGGAGCTGTTTTTT. V and J are TRBV30 and TRBJ2-2; no firm D call. This CDR3 is built from 13 residues. Germline values: CDR1 GTSNPN, CDR2 SVGIG (reference sequence). The V end lost 6 bases, the J end lost 4 bases, and 12 bases lay between the germline ends.